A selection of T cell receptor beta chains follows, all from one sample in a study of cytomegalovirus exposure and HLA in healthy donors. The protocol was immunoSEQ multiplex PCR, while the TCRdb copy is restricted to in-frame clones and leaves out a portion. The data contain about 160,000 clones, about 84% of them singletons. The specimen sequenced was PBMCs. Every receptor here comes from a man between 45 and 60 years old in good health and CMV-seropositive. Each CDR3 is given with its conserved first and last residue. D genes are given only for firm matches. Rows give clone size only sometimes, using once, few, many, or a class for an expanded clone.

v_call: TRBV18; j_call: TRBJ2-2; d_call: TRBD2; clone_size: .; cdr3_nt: TGTGCCAGCTCACCGCGGCTAGCGGGAGGAGCGGAGCTGTTTTTT; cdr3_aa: CASSPRLAGGAELFF
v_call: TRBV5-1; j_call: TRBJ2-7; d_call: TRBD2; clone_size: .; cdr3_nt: TGCGCCAGCAGCTCCTCGCGGGGGGTCGGCGAGCAGTACTTC; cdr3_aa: CASSSSRGVGEQYF
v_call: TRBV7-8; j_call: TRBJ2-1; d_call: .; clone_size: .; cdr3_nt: TGTGCCAGCAGCCTACGGAGGGAGGTGTACAATGAGCAGTTCTTC; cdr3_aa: CASSLRREVYNEQFF
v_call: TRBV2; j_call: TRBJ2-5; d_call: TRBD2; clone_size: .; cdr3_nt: TGTGCCAGCTCGGTGGGGCTAGCGGGGACCCGGGAGACCCAGTACTTC; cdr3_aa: CASSVGLAGTRETQYF
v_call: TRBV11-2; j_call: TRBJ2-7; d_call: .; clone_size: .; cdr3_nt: TGTGCCAGCAGCTTAGCGGCCTACGAGCAGTACTTC; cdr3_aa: CASSLAAYEQYF
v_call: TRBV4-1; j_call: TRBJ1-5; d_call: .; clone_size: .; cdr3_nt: TGCGCCAGCAGCCAAGAGGCTAGCAATCAGCCCCAGCATTTT; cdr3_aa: CASSQEASNQPQHF
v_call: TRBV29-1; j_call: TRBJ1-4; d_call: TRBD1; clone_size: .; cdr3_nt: TGCAGCGTAGCCCTGACAGGGGTGGGTGAAAAACTGTTTTTT; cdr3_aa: CSVALTGVGEKLFF
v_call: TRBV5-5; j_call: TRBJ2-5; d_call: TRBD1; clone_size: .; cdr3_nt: TGTGCCAGCAGCCTGAGGGACAGGGAGGTGGAGACCCAGTACTTC; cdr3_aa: CASSLRDREVETQYF
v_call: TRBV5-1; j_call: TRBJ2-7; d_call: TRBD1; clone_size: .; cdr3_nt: TGCGCCAGCAGCTTTGGGACAGGGGCTGACGAGCAGTACTTC; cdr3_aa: CASSFGTGADEQYF
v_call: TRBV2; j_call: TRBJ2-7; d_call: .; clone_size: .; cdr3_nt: TGTGCCAGCAGTGCCGGGACTGTCTACGAGCAGTACTTC; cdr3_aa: CASSAGTVYEQYF
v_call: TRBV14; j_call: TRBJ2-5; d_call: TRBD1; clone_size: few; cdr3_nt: TGTGCCAGCAGCCAACACGGGACAGGGTGGCAAGAGACCCAGTACTTC; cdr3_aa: CASSQHGTGWQETQYF
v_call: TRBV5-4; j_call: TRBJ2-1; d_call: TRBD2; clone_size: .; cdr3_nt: TGTGCCAGCAGCCCCCGGACTAGCGGCTCCTACAATGAGCAGTTCTTC; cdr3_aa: CASSPRTSGSYNEQFF
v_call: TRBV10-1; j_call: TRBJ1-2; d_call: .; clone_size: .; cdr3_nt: TGCGCCAACCCGGACAGTCAAGCTAACTATGGCTACACCTTC; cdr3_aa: CANPDSQANYGYTF
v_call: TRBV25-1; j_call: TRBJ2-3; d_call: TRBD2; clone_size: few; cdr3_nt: TGTGCCAGCAGTCTTAGCGGGAGCCACATCACAGATACGCAGTATTTT; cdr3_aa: CASSLSGSHITDTQYF
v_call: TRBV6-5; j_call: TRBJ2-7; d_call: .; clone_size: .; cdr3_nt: TGTGCCAGCCAGCCTACGGGACTCTACTACGAGCAGTACTTC; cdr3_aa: CASQPTGLYYEQYF
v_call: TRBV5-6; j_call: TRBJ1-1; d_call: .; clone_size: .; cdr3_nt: TGTGCCAGCGGCCTCGGCAGGATCCCTGAAGCTTTCTTT; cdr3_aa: CASGLGRIPEAFF
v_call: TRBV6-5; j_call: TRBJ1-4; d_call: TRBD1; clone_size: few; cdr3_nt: TGTGCCAGCAGTTACACATCAGGGGGGAAACTGTTTTTT; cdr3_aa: CASSYTSGGKLFF
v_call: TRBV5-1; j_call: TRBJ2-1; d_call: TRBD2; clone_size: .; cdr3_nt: TGCGCCAGCAGGCTGACTAGCGGGGGGGTGTCCTACAATGAGCAGTTCTTC; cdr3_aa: CASRLTSGGVSYNEQFF
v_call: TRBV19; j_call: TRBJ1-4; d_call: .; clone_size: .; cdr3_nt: TGTGCCAGTAGTCTCCGGGGAAGGGCAACTAATGAAAAACTGTTTTTT; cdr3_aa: CASSLRGRATNEKLFF
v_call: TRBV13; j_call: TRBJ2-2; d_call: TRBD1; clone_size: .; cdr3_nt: TGTGCCAGCAGCCTCAGGGGGTTGAACACCGGGGAGCTGTTTTTT; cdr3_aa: CASSLRGLNTGELFF
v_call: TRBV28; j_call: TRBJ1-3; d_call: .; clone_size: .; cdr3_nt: TGTGCCAGCAGCTCAGGGCCTCACTCTGGAAACACCATATATTTT; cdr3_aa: CASSSGPHSGNTIYF
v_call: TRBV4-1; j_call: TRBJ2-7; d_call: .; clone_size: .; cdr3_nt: TGCGCCAGCAGCCAAGTCTATGGGGGCCCCTACGAGCAGTACTTC; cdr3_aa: CASSQVYGGPYEQYF
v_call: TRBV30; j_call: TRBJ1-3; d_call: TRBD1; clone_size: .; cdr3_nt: TGTGCCTGGGGACAGGGGGTCGGAAACACCATATATTTT; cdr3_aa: CAWGQGVGNTIYF
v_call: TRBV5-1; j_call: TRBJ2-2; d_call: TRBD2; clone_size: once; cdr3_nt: TGCGCCAGCAGCTCTCCGGGGGGACGGGGAATAGCGAACACCGGGGAGCTGTTTTTT; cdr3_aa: CASSSPGGRGIANTGELFF
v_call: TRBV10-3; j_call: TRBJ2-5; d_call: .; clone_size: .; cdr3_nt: TGTGCCATCAGTGAAGAGGGTAGGAGCCTACAAGAGACCCAGTACTTC; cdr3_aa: CAISEEGRSLQETQYF
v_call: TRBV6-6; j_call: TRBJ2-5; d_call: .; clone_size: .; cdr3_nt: TGTGCCAGCAGTTACTCCGGGACACTGATGGGGGAGACCCAGTACTTC; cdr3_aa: CASSYSGTLMGETQYF
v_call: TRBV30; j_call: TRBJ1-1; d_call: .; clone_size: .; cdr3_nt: TGTGCCTGGAGCATGTGGGGTCGGGGGACGTTCACTGAAGCTTTCTTT; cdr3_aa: CAWSMWGRGTFTEAFF
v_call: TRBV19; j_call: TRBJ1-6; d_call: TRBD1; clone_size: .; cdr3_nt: TGTGCCAGTAGTACCACAGGGGCCAATTCACCCCTCCACTTT; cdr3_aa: CASSTTGANSPLHF
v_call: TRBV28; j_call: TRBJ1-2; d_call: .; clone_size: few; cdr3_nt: TGTGCCAGCAGTTTATCCCAGGGTTCCTATGGCTACACCTTC; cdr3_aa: CASSLSQGSYGYTF
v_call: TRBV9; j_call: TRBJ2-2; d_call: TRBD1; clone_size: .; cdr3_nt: TGTGCCAGCAGCTCCGGGACAGGGCAAGATCCGAACACCGGGGAGCTGTTTTTT; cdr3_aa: CASSSGTGQDPNTGELFF
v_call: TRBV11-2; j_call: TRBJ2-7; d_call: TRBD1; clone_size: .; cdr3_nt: TGTGCCAGCAGCTTACGACCCAGGGGGCTCGCCTACGAGCAGTACTTC; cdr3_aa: CASSLRPRGLAYEQYF